This T cell receptor (beta chain) is from a study of blood T cell repertoires in COVID-19. The repertoire was sequenced with immunoSEQ multiplex PCR; TCRdb's copy has only in-frame clones and lacks some. The data hold over 150,000 clones, with around 81% observed a single time. Trimming pared 5 bases from V and 6 bases from J, leaving 11 bases between. CDR3 length: 13 residues. Germline V gene lookup returns CDR1 SGHTA and CDR2 FQGNSA. The rearrangement uses TRBV7-2 and TRBJ1-5, with D perhaps TRBD1 (5 bases). The clonotype comes from a man aged 65 to 85 with active or convalescent COVID-19. Sequences were obtained from peripheral blood. The CDR3 region is CASSADITQPQHF. CDR3 DNA: TGTGCCAGCAGCGCGGACATAACTCAGCCCCAGCATTTT.